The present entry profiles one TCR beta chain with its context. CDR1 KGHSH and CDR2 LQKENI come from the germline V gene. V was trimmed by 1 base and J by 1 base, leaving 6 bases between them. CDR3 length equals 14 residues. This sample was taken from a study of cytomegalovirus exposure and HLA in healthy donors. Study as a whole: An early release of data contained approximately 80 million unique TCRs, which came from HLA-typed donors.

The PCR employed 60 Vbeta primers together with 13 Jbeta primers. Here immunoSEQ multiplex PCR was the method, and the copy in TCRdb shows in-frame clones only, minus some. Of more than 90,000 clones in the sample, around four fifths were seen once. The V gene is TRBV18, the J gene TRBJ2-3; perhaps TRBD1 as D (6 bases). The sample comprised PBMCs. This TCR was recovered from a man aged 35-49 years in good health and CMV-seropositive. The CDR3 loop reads CASSPQGGTDTQYF. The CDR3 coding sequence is TGTGCCAGCTCACCACAGGGGGGCACAGATACGCAGTATTTT. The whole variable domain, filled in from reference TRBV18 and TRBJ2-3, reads NAGVMQNPRHLVRRRGQEARLRCSPMKGHSHVYWYRQLPEEGLKFMVYLQKENIIDESGMPKERFSAEFPKEGPSILRIQQVVRGDSAAYFCASSPQGGTDTQYFGPGTRLTVL.